Given below is one T cell receptor beta chain in context. These data are taken from a study of blood T cell repertoires in COVID-19. Original handling: Amplification of reference gene primers provided the estimated nucleated cell counts. Here immunoSEQ multiplex PCR was the method, and the copy in TCRdb shows in-frame clones only, minus some. That table furnishes V, J and clone size, whereas the DNA furnished D and trimming. Of some 250,000 clones detected, 88% appear once; the ten largest clones hold 0.65% to 0.9%. Germline loops: CDR1 ENHRY, CDR2 SYGVKD. The CDR3 has 15 amino acids. Trimming cost V 2 bases and J 1 base, with 11 bases left between them.

Sequences were obtained from peripheral blood. The V and J genes are TRBV10-3 and TRBJ1-1; D gene ambiguous. The sequence was obtained from a woman aged 25-40 years with acute or convalescent COVID-19. Written as DNA, the CDR3 is TGTGCCATCAGTGAGCCTCCGACACAGAACACTGAAGCTTTCTTT. Amino acids: CAISEPPTQNTEAFF.